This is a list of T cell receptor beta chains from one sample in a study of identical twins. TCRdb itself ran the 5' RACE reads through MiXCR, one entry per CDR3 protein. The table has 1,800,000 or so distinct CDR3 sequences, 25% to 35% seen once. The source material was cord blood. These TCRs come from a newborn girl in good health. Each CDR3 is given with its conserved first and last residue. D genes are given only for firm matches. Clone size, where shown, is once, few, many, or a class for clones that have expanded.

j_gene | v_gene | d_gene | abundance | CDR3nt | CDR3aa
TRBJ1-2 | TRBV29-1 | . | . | TGCAGCGTTGGGTTGGGGGCGGTGAACTATGGCTACACCTTC | CSVGLGAVNYGYTF
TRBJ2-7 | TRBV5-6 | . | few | TGTGCCAGCAGCTTGGATCCCCCTAGAGTCGCCTACGAGCAGTACTTC | CASSLDPPRVAYEQYF
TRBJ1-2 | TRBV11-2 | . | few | TGTGCCAGCAGCTTAGTAGAGAACAGGCATGGCTACACCTTC | CASSLVENRHGYTF
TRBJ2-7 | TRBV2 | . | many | TGTGCCAGCAGTGTTAGTGGCCGAACCTACGAGCAGTACTTC | CASSVSGRTYEQYF
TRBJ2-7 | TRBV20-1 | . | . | TGCAGTGCTAGCCCTTCAGGGGACGAGCAGTACTTC | CSASPSGDEQYF
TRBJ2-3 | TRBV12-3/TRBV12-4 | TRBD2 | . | TGTGCCAGCAGTTTATGGGGACTAGCGCGGGATACGCAGTATTTT | CASSLWGLARDTQYF
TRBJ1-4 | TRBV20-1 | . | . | TGCAGTGCTAGATTGATGGCGGATAATGAAAAACTGTTTTTT | CSARLMADNEKLFF
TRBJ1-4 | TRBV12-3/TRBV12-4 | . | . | TGTGCCAGCGCCAGTGGAGGGGCAACTAATGAAAAACTGTTTTTT | CASASGGATNEKLFF
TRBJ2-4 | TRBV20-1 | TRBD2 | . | TGCAGTGCTAGAGTGTCGGGAGGGGAGCAGTACTTC | CSARVSGGEQYF
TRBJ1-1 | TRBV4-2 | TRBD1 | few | TGTGCCAGCAGCCAAGGCTACAGGGGAAGCACTGAAGCTTTCTTT | CASSQGYRGSTEAFF
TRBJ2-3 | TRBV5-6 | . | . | TGTGCCAGCAGCTTGGCCGTCGTTGTTACGCAGTATTTT | CASSLAVVVTQYF
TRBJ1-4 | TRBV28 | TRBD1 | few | TGTGCCAGCAGTCTCCCCGGGACAGGGTATGAAAAACTGTTTTTT | CASSLPGTGYEKLFF
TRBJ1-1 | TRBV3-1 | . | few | TGTGCCAGCAGCCAATATCGACAGGCTATTGAAGCTTTCTTT | CASSQYRQAIEAFF
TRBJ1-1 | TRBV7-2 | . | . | TGTGCCAGCAGCTTAGGGGTAGGAATGAACACTGAAGCTTTCTTT | CASSLGVGMNTEAFF
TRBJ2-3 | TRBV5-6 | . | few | TGTGCCAGCAGCGGCGAGCCCGGCGGAGATACGCAGTATTTT | CASSGEPGGDTQYF
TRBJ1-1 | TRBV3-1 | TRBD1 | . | TGTGCCAGCAGCAACCGGGACAGGGGCATGAGCACTGAAGCTTTCTTT | CASSNRDRGMSTEAFF
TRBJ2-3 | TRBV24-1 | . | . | TGTGCCACCAGTGATTTCGGTGGGGGAGGCACAGATACGCAGTATTTT | CATSDFGGGGTDTQYF
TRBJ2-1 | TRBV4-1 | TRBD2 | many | TGCGCCAGCAGCCAAGACGAGCGGGGACCTTACAATGAGCAGTTCTTC | CASSQDERGPYNEQFF
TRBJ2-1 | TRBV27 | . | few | TGTGCCAGCACCACTGCCAACACCAAAAACCAGTTCTTC | CASTTANTKNQFF
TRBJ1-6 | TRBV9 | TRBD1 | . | TGTGCCAGCAGCGTAGGACAGACAGGGGGTTCACCCCTCCACTTT | CASSVGQTGGSPLHF
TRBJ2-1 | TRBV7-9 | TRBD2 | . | TGTGCCAGCAGTCCCAGTTGGTCGGGGGGGCCCTACAATGAGCAGTTCTTC | CASSPSWSGGPYNEQFF
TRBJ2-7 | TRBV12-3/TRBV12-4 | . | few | TGTGCCAGCGGGCTCTGGGGGAGCTACGAGCAGTACTTC | CASGLWGSYEQYF
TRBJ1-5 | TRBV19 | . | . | TGTGCCAGTAGTATGACAGGCCAGCCCCAGCATTTT | CASSMTGQPQHF